The 10 T cell receptor beta chains reported below all come from one sample, sequenced in a study of T cell clusters in autoimmune cytopenias. Some 39,000 genome equivalents of blood DNA were amplified for TRB. Multiplex touch-down PCR amplified TRB using TRB-A and TRB-B pools in one tube. One entry per CDR3 protein, without DNA, is what TCRdb gives after re-calling the multiplex PCR reads. The sample table includes some 7,700 distinct CDR3 sequences. Input material: peripheral blood. The receptors originated from a human donor with an autoimmune cytopenia or autoimmune hepatitis (not recorded which).

This sequence joins TRBV30 and TRBJ2-3. The length of the CDR3 is 13 residues. The germline gives CDR1 GTSNPN, CDR2 SVGIG (reference sequence). The CDR3 sequence: CAWSGASTDTQYF.

This chain joins TRBV28 and TRBJ2-2; TCRdb selects TRBD2, and the lack of DNA leaves this call unchecked. CDR3 length: 15 residues. Germline V lookup: CDR1 MDHEN, CDR2 SYDVKM. The CDR3 loop reads CASSLETSFAGELFF.

By frequency, this clonotype registers medium-sized. The V call is TRBV11-1, the J call TRBJ2-1; TCRdb calls TRBD1, which cannot be checked without DNA. This CDR3 contains 15 residues. CDR1 SGHAT and CDR2 FQDESV come from the germline V gene (reference sequence). CDR3 sequence reads: CASTPGQGAYNEQFF.

This clonotype is identified as medium-sized from frequency. V is TRBV6-5 and J is TRBJ2-7. This CDR3 comprises 16 residues. Per germline, CDR1 MNHEY and CDR2 SVGAGI. The CDR3 loop reads CASSYSRTIPTYEQYF.

The J gene is TRBJ2-1, the V gene TRBV20-1; TCRdb picks TRBD1, but there is no DNA to check that call. The CDR3 runs 12 residues. In germline, CDR1 is DFQATT, CDR2 SNEGSKA (reference sequence). The CDR3 is CSAWTGVNEQFF.

The J gene is TRBJ1-5, the V gene TRBV5-5; the D call from TCRdb, TRBD1, cannot be confirmed without DNA. The CDR3 totals 15 residues. CDR1 and CDR2 (germline): SGHKS, YYEKEE (reference sequence). CDR3 amino acids: CASSLYGGSNQPQHF. Full variable domain (missing parts from reference TRBV5-5 and TRBJ1-5): DAGVTQSPTHLIKTRGQQVTLRCSPISGHKSVSWYQQVLGQGPQFIFQYYEKEERGRGNFPDRFSARQFPNYSSELNVNALLLGDSALYLCASSLYGGSNQPQHFGDGTRLSIL.

The genes are TRBV19 and TRBJ1-3. Germline CDR1 and CDR2: LNHDA and SQIVND (reference sequence). The CDR3 sequence is 13 residues long. CDR3: CASSNRGGNTIYF.

This clonotype ranks as medium-sized in terms of frequency. The rearrangement links TRBV19 to TRBJ1-4. Germline CDR1 reads LNHDA; CDR2 reads SQIVND (reference sequence). This CDR3 has 15 residues. The CDR3 is CASSPVRRANEKLFF. Drawing the rest from reference TRBV19 and TRBJ1-4, the complete variable domain is DGGITQSPKYLFRKEGQNVTLSCEQNLNHDAMYWYRQDPGQGLRLIYYSQIVNDFQKGDIAEGYSVSREKKESFPLTVTSAQKNPTAFYLCASSPVRRANEKLFFGSGTQLSVL.

This clonotype counts as medium-sized by frequency. The chain employs TRBV6-5 and TRBJ2-7; the D call from TCRdb, TRBD1, cannot be confirmed without DNA. Germline CDR1 is MNHEY and CDR2 is SVGAGI. The CDR3 extends over 13 amino acids. The CDR3 protein is CASSSTGVHEQYF.

The rearrangement uses TRBV20-1 and TRBJ2-1; TCRdb's D call, TRBD1, is unchecked because there is no DNA. This CDR3 contains 13 residues. Germline V CDR1 and CDR2: DFQATT, SNEGSKA (reference sequence). The CDR3 spells CSAQGLSYNEQFF.